This T cell receptor beta chain was obtained from a study of OX40 agonist ivuxolimab in advanced cancers. Looked up from germline, CDR1 is MGHDK and CDR2 is SYGVNS. Trimming took off 8 bases at V and 0 bases at J, with 22 bases between the two ends. The CDR3 is 17 amino acids. Method: immunoSEQ multiplex PCR; TCRdb's copy keeps in-frame clones and lacks some. The sample carries roughly 45,000 clones, about 81% recorded once. V usage is TRBV25-1 and J usage is TRBJ2-5; TRBD2 is a possible D gene (5 bases). The receptor was derived from an adult with an advanced solid tumor such as melanoma, head and neck, liver or kidney cancer. Material: CD4+ or CD8+ T cells sorted from blood, obtained in a trial of the OX40 agonist ivuxolimab. CDR3 nucleotide sequence: TGTGCCAGCGGGTCTCTACTGGCAGGACTGTACCAAGAGACCCAGTACTTC. It specifies CASGSLLAGLYQETQYF.